This T cell receptor (beta chain) was obtained from a study of T-cell memory formation after mild COVID-19. As for the study in general: Largely donor-specific TCR clusters were found.

About this clonotype: Its antigen is unknown.

General observations from the study: Contracting CD4+ clones lay largely in CM and EM, with CD8+ ones residing in EMRA. Prior to infection, memory already included some responding clones, suggesting cross-reactive memory joined.

Barcoded TCR alpha and TCR beta cDNA libraries with UMIs came from 5'RACE using constant-segment primers. MiXCR, applied by TCRdb to the 5' RACE reads, yields one record per CDR3 protein. The table records 210,000 or so distinct CDR3 sequences, around 26% of them present only once. Sequencing was carried out using PBMCs or a T cell subset sorted from them (not recorded which). The origin of this receptor is an adult woman who had mild COVID-19 (a few samples of this study predate the infection). Cell type and time point are not known.

CDR3 in amino acids: CATSSARDRGGTDTQYF. The CDR3 DNA reads TGTGCCACCAGCAGTGCCCGGGACAGGGGCGGCACAGATACGCAGTATTTT. The V call is TRBV15, the J call TRBJ2-3, with 10 bases matching TRBD1. The V gene end was trimmed by 3 bases and the J gene end by 1 base; junction bases not matched to a gene: 7. CDR3 length equals 17 residues. Looked up from germline, CDR1 is LNHNV and CDR2 is YYDKDF (reference sequence).